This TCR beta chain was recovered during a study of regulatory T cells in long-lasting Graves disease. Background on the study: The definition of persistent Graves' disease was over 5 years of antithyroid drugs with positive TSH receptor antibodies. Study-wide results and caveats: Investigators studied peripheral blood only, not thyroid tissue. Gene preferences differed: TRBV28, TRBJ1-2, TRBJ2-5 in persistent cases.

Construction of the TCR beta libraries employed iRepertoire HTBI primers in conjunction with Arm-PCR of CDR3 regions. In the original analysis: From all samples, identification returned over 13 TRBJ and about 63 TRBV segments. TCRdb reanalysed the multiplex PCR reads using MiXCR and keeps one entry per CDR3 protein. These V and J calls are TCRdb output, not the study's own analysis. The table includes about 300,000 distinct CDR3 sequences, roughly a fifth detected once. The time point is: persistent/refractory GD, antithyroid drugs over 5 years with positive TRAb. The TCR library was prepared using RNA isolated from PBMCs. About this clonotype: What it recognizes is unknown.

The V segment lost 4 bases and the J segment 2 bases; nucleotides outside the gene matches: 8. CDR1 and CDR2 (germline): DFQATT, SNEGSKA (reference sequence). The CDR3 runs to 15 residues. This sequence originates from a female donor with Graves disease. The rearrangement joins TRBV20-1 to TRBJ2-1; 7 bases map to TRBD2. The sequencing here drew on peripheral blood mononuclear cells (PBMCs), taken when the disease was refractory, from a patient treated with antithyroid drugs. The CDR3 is CSATRASGAYNEQFF. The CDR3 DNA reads TGCAGTGCTACGCGGGCTAGCGGAGCCTACAATGAGCAGTTCTTC.